This T cell receptor (beta chain) was observed in a study of T cell responses to AZD1222 COVID-19 vaccine. Whole-study results and caveats: Seropositive AZD1222 recipients at baseline numbered only 5 to 7. The study found Spike-specific TCR breadth and depth rose after two AZD1222 doses. The reported proportion of spike-specific TCRs targeting unmutated variant regions was nearly half.

Combined were second doses at about 4 or about 12 weeks. In this sample, this clone turned up once. Its matching antigen is unknown. This CDR3 has 11 amino acids. CDR1 is GTSNPN and CDR2 is SVGIG in the germline V gene (reference sequence). The ends were cut back, 2 bases at V and 5 bases at J, with 5 bases in the middle. The data were produced by immunoSEQ multiplex PCR, yet TCRdb's version contains in-frame clones alone and is incomplete. The sample consists of around 150,000 clones, over 75% of them appearing once. The sample here was peripheral blood, taken 28 days after the second AZD1222 dose. This chain uses TRBV30 with TRBJ2-3; unclear D gene. The TCR originated in an adult who received the AZD1222 COVID-19 vaccine. The CDR3 region is CAWSLGDTQYF. The CDR3 coding sequence is TGTGCCTGGAGTTTAGGAGATACGCAGTATTTT.